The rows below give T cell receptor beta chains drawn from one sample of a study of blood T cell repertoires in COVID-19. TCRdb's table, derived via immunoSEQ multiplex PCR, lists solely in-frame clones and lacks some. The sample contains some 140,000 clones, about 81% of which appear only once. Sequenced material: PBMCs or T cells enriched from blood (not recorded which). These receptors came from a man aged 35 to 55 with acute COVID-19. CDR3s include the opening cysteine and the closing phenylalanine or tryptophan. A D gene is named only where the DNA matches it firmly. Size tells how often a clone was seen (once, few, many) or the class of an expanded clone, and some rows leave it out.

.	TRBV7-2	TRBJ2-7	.	TGTGCCAGCAGCTACCAGGGGACCCCCTACGAGCAGTACTTC	CASSYQGTPYEQYF
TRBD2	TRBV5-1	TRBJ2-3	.	TGCGCCAGCAGCTCCGGGACTACGTCAGATACGCAGTATTTT	CASSSGTTSDTQYF
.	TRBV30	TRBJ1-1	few	TGTGCCTGGAGTGAGGGTGGGACTACTGAAGCTTTCTTT	CAWSEGGTTEAFF
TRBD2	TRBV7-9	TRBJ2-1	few	TGTGCCAGCAGACGGTCGGGCCTAGCGGGGGATGAGCAGTTCTTC	CASRRSGLAGDEQFF
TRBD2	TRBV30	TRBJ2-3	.	TGTGCCTCCGCCCGGGCTAGCGGATTCACAGATACGCAGTATTTT	CASARASGFTDTQYF
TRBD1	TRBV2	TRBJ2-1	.	TGTGCCAGCAGTGTAGACAGGGGGCATGAGCAGTTCTTC	CASSVDRGHEQFF
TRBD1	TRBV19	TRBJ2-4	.	TGTGCCAGTAAAAAAAGGGGGCAGGGCATCATTGCCAAAAACATTCAGTACTTC	CASKKRGQGIIAKNIQYF
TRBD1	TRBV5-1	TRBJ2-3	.	TGCGCCAGCAGCTTAACGACAGGGGGTCCAGATACGCAGTATTTT	CASSLTTGGPDTQYF
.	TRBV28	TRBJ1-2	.	TGTGCCAGCAGTTTGGGAGGGGTTGGCTACACCTTC	CASSLGGVGYTF
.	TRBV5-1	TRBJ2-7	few	TGCGCCAGCAGCTTGAACGGCTGGGGGCAAGGCGAGCAGTACTTC	CASSLNGWGQGEQYF
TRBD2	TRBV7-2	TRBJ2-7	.	TGTGCCAGCAGCCTAACTAGCGGGACGGGCTACGAGCAGTACTTC	CASSLTSGTGYEQYF
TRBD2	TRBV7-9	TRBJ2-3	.	TGTGCCAGCAGCTCCTTTTTAAGCGGGAGTTTGGATACGCAGTATTTT	CASSSFLSGSLDTQYF
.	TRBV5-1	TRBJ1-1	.	TGCGCCAGCAGCCGGAATGAAGGGGTCTTGAACACTGAAGCTTTCTTT	CASSRNEGVLNTEAFF
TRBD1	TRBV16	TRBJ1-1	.	TGTGCCAGCAGCCGCCGGGACAGGGGGCAAGCTTTCTTT	CASSRRDRGQAFF
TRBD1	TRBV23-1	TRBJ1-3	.	TGCGCCAGCATCGGACAGGGGGCGCCCGGAAACACCATATATTTT	CASIGQGAPGNTIYF
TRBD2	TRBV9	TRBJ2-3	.	TGTGCCAGCAGCGTAGACGTAGCGGGAGGAATGGATACGCAGTATTTT	CASSVDVAGGMDTQYF
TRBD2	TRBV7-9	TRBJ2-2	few	TGTGCCAGCAGCCAAGGGACTAATACCGGGGAGCTGTTTTTT	CASSQGTNTGELFF
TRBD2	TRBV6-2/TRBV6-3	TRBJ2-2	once	TGTGCCAGCAGTTCCCTCGGCGGGAGGCCCACCGGGGAGCTGTTTTTT	CASSSLGGRPTGELFF
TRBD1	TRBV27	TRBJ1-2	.	TGTGCCAGCAGTTTATCGACAGGGGTTGGCTACACCTTC	CASSLSTGVGYTF
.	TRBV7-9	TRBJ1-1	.	TGTGCCAGCAGCTTAACTTCTCGAACTGAAGCTTTCTTT	CASSLTSRTEAFF
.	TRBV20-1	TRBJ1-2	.	TGCAGTCCAAACATCAATTATGGCTACACCTTC	CSPNINYGYTF
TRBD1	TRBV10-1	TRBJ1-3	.	TGCGCCAGCGGCCGGGACAGGGGGGATTCCTCTGGAAACACCATATATTTT	CASGRDRGDSSGNTIYF
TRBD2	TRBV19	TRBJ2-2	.	TGTGCCAGTAGTATAGGCGGGAGGGCCGGAGTCACCGGGGAGCTGTTTTTT	CASSIGGRAGVTGELFF
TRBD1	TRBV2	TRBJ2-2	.	TGTGCCAGCAGTGTAACAGGGGGGAACACCGGGGAGCTGTTTTTT	CASSVTGGNTGELFF
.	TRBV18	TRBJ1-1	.	TGTGCCATCGCCTCGACTGGGACTGAAGCTTTCTTT	CAIASTGTEAFF
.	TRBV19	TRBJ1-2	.	TGTGCCAGTAGTATAGATGGGGGGAACTATGGCTACACCTTC	CASSIDGGNYGYTF
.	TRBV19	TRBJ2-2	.	TGTGCCAGTACTAGCCGGTACGACGGGGAGCTGTTTTTT	CASTSRYDGELFF
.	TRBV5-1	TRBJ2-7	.	TGCGCCAGCAGCTTGCAGGGATCCTACGAGCAGTACTTC	CASSLQGSYEQYF
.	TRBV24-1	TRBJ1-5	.	TGTGCCACCAGTGACGGGTGGAGCAATCAGCCCCAGCATTTT	CATSDGWSNQPQHF
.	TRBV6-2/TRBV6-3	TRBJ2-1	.	TGTGCCAGCAGTCGAAGCCTGGGAGTCTCCTACAATGAGCAGTTCTTC	CASSRSLGVSYNEQFF
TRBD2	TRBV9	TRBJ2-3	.	TGTGCCAGCAGCGAAGAGACTAGCGGTTACGGCACAGATACGCAGTATTTT	CASSEETSGYGTDTQYF
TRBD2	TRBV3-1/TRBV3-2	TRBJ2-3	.	TGTGCCAGCAGCCAAGCCTATGGACTAGCGGGTTTCACAGATACGCAGTATTTT	CASSQAYGLAGFTDTQYF
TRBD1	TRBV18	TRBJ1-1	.	TGTGCCAGCTACCTACAGGGGTATAACACTGAAGCTTTCTTT	CASYLQGYNTEAFF
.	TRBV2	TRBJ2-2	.	TGTGCCAGCAGTATCAACAGGGTCAACGGGGAGCTGTTTTTT	CASSINRVNGELFF
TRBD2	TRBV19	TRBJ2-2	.	TGTGCCAGTAAGGGACTAGCGATACACACCGGGGAGCTGTTTTTT	CASKGLAIHTGELFF
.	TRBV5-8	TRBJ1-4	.	TGTGCCAGCAGCCCTGCAACTAATGAAAAACTGTTTTTT	CASSPATNEKLFF
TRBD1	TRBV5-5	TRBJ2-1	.	TGTGCCAGCAGTCCGGCCGGGACAGGGACCTACAATGAGCAGTTCTTC	CASSPAGTGTYNEQFF
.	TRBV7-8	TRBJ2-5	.	TGTGCCAGCACCTCGAATATGGTGGGGAGGGGGAAAGAGACCCAGTACTTC	CASTSNMVGRGKETQYF
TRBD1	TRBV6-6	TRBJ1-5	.	TGTGCCAGCAGCCGCGGGACAGGGAACAATCAGCCCCAGCATTTT	CASSRGTGNNQPQHF
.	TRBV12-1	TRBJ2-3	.	TGTGCCAGCAGATCCTGCGGAGATACGCAGTATTTT	CASRSCGDTQYF
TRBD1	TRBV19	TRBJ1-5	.	TGTGCCAGTAGTATATTCGGGACAGGGTATAGCAATCAGCCCCAGCATTTT	CASSIFGTGYSNQPQHF
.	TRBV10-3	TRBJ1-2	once	TGTGCCATCAGTACGACAACATCCGGGGGTTTCGGTGGCTACACCTTC	CAISTTTSGGFGGYTF
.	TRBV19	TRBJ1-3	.	TGTGCCAGTAGTATAAGGAGTACTGGAAACACCATATATTTT	CASSIRSTGNTIYF
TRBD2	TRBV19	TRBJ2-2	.	TGTGCCAGTAGTATAGCCCAACTAGCGGGAAACACCGGGGAGCTGTTTTTT	CASSIAQLAGNTGELFF
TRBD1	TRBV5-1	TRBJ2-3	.	TGCGCCAGCAGCCAAGGGGACAGGAGAGGAACAGATACGCAGTATTTT	CASSQGDRRGTDTQYF
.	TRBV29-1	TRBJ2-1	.	TGCAGCGTTGAACGACTCCATGGGGCCAATGAGCAGTTCTTC	CSVERLHGANEQFF
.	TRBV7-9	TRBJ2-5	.	TGTGCCAGCAGCCCGTTAGAGACCCAGTACTTC	CASSPLETQYF
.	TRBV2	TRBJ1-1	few	TGTGCCAGCAAGAAGGAGGGGAGCACTGAAGCTTTCTTT	CASKKEGSTEAFF
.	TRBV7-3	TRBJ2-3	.	TGTGCCAGCAGCTTAGCCCGCTATTTTACAGATACGCAGTATTTT	CASSLARYFTDTQYF
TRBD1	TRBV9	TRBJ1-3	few	TGTGCCAGCAGCCTCCGGGACAGGGGGACAACGCAAGGAAACACCATATATTTT	CASSLRDRGTTQGNTIYF
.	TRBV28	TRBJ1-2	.	TGTGCCAGCAACACGGAGATGAACTATGGCTACACCTTC	CASNTEMNYGYTF
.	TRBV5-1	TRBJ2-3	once	TGCGCCAGCACCAGAGGGCCCAGTGCAGATACGCAGTATTTT	CASTRGPSADTQYF
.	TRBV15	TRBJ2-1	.	TGTGCCACCAGCAGAGATGCGAATGAGCAGTTCTTC	CATSRDANEQFF
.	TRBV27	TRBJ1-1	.	TGTGCCAGCAGTTTCTTGCAGGCTTCAACTGAAGCTTTCTTT	CASSFLQASTEAFF
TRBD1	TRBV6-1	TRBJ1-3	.	TGTGCCAGCAGTGAACCCGGGACAGGGGGTAGCAACACCATATATTTT	CASSEPGTGGSNTIYF
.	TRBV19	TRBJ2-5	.	TGTGCCAGTAGTAGAGGGAATGCAGTTCGGACGGAGACCCAGTACTTC	CASSRGNAVRTETQYF
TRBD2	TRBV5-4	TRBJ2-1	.	TGTGCCAGCAGCTTAAGCGGGGGGGCGAATGAGCAGTTCTTC	CASSLSGGANEQFF
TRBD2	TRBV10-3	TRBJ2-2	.	TGTGCCATTGGGAGCGGGGAGAACACCGGGGAGCTGTTTTTT	CAIGSGENTGELFF
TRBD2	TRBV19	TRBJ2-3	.	TGTGCCAGTAGCTTAGCGGGAGGGCAGGGTACAGATACGCAGTATTTT	CASSLAGGQGTDTQYF